The TCR beta chain described here comes from a study of shared clonotypes between healthy human individuals. Data came from immunoSEQ multiplex PCR; TCRdb stores just in-frame clones and leaves some out. The sample has millions of clones, roughly 94% seen once. The germline V gene encodes CDR1 SGHTA and CDR2 FQGNSA. After removal of 1 base from V and 5 bases from J, the junction contained 7 bases not matched to a gene. CDR3 length: 16 amino acids. The origin of this receptor is a man younger than 30 in good health. The rearrangement joins TRBV7-2 to TRBJ2-7, with TRBD1 matching over 11 bases. The source material was naive CD4+ T cells sorted from blood. Sample subset: CD45RA+ positively selected. Written as DNA, the CDR3 is TGTGCCAGCAGCTTAGATCTGGGGACAGGGGGGCACGAGCAGTACTTC. Translating gives CASSLDLGTGGHEQYF.